These T cell receptor beta chains were read from a single sample in a study of OX40 agonist ivuxolimab in advanced cancers. The assay was immunoSEQ multiplex PCR, and TCRdb's table has in-frame clones only and misses some. The top ten clones hold around 0.7% of a sample with around 67,000 clones, 65% to 90% of them seen once. Specimen: CD4+ or CD8+ T cells sorted from blood, collected in a trial of the OX40 agonist ivuxolimab. The source of these receptors is an adult with an advanced solid tumor such as melanoma, head and neck, liver or kidney cancer. CDR3s include the opening cysteine and the closing phenylalanine or tryptophan.

J gene	V gene	CDR3 protein
TRBJ2-7	TRBV5-1	CASSEGGRSYEQYF
TRBJ2-5	TRBV30	CAWSSSGPGTQYF
TRBJ2-7	TRBV10-3	CAIRLAGLGEQYF
TRBJ2-3	TRBV5-4	CASSYRVAGTDTQYF
TRBJ2-5	TRBV7-2	CASSRRVQETQYF
TRBJ1-2	TRBV6-1	CASRQGLAYGYTF
TRBJ1-1	TRBV19	CASSIGLWQNTEAFF
TRBJ2-1	TRBV29-1	CSARGFTYNEQFF
TRBJ1-1	TRBV7-3	CASSPKRARDTEAFF
TRBJ2-7	TRBV5-1	CASSSQGNSYEQYF
TRBJ1-3	TRBV19	CASSIGNGNTIYF
TRBJ2-6	TRBV19	CASSIIRQGTGANVLTF
TRBJ2-1	TRBV4-1	CASSQEGLAGGWDEQFF
TRBJ2-7	TRBV6-1	CASSPRTGLPYEQYF
TRBJ2-3	TRBV5-4	CASSPPATDTQYF
TRBJ2-5	TRBV4-1	CASSLEFWGETQYF
TRBJ2-3	TRBV11-1	CASSPTSVGTQYF
TRBJ1-5	TRBV27	CASSLVWGRSGHQPQHF
TRBJ2-7	TRBV7-6	CASSRDAITSYEQYF
TRBJ1-2	TRBV6-6	CASTPRDTRYGYTF
TRBJ2-3	TRBV10-3	CAISPSTDTQYF
TRBJ1-3	TRBV7-3	CASSAPGGNTIYF
TRBJ2-7	TRBV2	CASRTDLYEQYF
TRBJ2-5	TRBV6-5	CASRATRTGETQYF
TRBJ1-4	TRBV18	CASSYDSANEKLFF
TRBJ1-2	TRBV11-2	CASSPDTGAAGSYGYTF
TRBJ1-2	TRBV4-1	CASSPPDRKIGGYTF
TRBJ2-1	TRBV10-3	CAIREPSGRNDNEQFF
TRBJ1-3	TRBV7-3	CASSPPPYTAKFGNTIYF
TRBJ2-1	TRBV6-5	CASSYDFQEGNEQFF
TRBJ1-5	TRBV4-1	CASSQSAGGNSNQPQHF
TRBJ2-7	TRBV7-8	CASSLLRVEQYF
TRBJ2-2	TRBV27	CASSSLAGGNTGELFF
TRBJ1-1	TRBV30	CAWTDGNTEAFF
TRBJ1-2	TRBV19	CASTVTGPGYTF
TRBJ2-1	TRBV27	CASSLAGTGGGQQFF
TRBJ2-1	TRBV7-9	CASSLGQLNNEQFF
TRBJ1-3	TRBV30	CAWSSPRGGGAGNTIYF
TRBJ1-1	TRBV4-1	CASSQVARPNTEAFF
TRBJ2-7	TRBV10-1	CASSVPTGGFSYEQYF
TRBJ2-2	TRBV2	CASGPNRVGRTGELFF
TRBJ2-1	TRBV14	CASSQVAGLAGVEQFF
TRBJ1-1	TRBV6-5	CASSYSSNTEAFF
TRBJ2-7	TRBV27	CASTRAGTSYEQYF
TRBJ2-7	TRBV6-6	CATLAHSSYEQYF
TRBJ2-4	TRBV2	CASRKLGGAGEHIQYF
TRBJ1-2	TRBV6-1	CASSAGVRYGYTF